This is a list of T cell receptor beta chains from one sample in a study of OX40 agonist ivuxolimab in advanced cancers. The assay was immunoSEQ multiplex PCR, and TCRdb's table has in-frame clones only and misses some. The data show under 70,000 clones, around 85% seen once. The sample was CD4+ or CD8+ T cells sorted from blood, taken in a trial of the OX40 agonist ivuxolimab. These receptor sequences come from an adult with an advanced solid tumor such as melanoma, head and neck, liver or kidney cancer. CDR3s include the opening cysteine and the closing phenylalanine or tryptophan. A D gene is named only where the DNA matches it firmly. Only part of the rows carry a size: once, few, many, or a class if the clone is expanded.

DNA: TGCGCCAGCAGCCCTGGCAGGGGGAGGGCAGATACGCAGTATTTT; CDR3: CASSPGRGRADTQYF; size: .; D: .; J: TRBJ2-3; V: TRBV4-1
DNA: TGTGCCAGCAGTGGTAGCCGGAGCAATCAGCCCCAGCATTTT; CDR3: CASSGSRSNQPQHF; size: few; D: .; J: TRBJ1-5; V: TRBV2
DNA: TGTGCCAGCAGGCTATTGGGAGGGGGGAATGAGCAGTTCTTC; CDR3: CASRLLGGGNEQFF; size: .; D: .; J: TRBJ2-1; V: TRBV27
DNA: TGTGCCAGCAGCTCGACAGGGAGCTCCTACGAGCAGTACTTC; CDR3: CASSSTGSSYEQYF; size: once; D: TRBD1; J: TRBJ2-7; V: TRBV5-4
DNA: TGTGCCAGCAGCTTAGCGACAGGGAGTAGGGAGCAGTACTTC; CDR3: CASSLATGSREQYF; size: .; D: TRBD1; J: TRBJ2-7; V: TRBV7-9
DNA: TGTGCCAGCTCACCACGGGGTGCAGATACGCAGTATTTT; CDR3: CASSPRGADTQYF; size: .; D: .; J: TRBJ2-3; V: TRBV18
DNA: TGTGCCAGCAGGCTGACAGAGAACTATGGCTACACCTTC; CDR3: CASRLTENYGYTF; size: .; D: .; J: TRBJ1-2; V: TRBV6-5
DNA: TGTGCCTGCCCGGGACACCACACAGATACGCAGTATTTT; CDR3: CACPGHHTDTQYF; size: once; D: .; J: TRBJ2-3; V: TRBV30
DNA: TGCGCCAGCAGTGAGGGGGTCGCTAGCGGGAGGACCGGGGAGCTGTTTTTT; CDR3: CASSEGVASGRTGELFF; size: .; D: TRBD2; J: TRBJ2-2; V: TRBV10-1
DNA: TGTGCCAGCAGCGAAAGGAGGGGAACCTTAGAGGAAGCTTTCTTT; CDR3: CASSERRGTLEEAFF; size: .; D: .; J: TRBJ1-1; V: TRBV9
DNA: TGTGCCAGCAGCTTAGTAGGGACAGGGGGTTACGAGCAGTACTTC; CDR3: CASSLVGTGGYEQYF; size: .; D: TRBD1; J: TRBJ2-7; V: TRBV7-2
DNA: TGTGCCAGCAGCCCAGGACAGGGTTGGAACACCATATATTTT; CDR3: CASSPGQGWNTIYF; size: few; D: TRBD1; J: TRBJ1-3; V: TRBV5-6
DNA: TGTGCCAGCAGCTTAGATCATTGGACAGGGAACTATGGCTACACCTTC; CDR3: CASSLDHWTGNYGYTF; size: .; D: TRBD1; J: TRBJ1-2; V: TRBV11-2
DNA: TGTGCCAGCAGTTTTTTGGAAAACACCATATATTTT; CDR3: CASSFLENTIYF; size: .; D: .; J: TRBJ1-3; V: TRBV28
DNA: TGTGCCAGCAGCGCTTATGGGACTGAAGCTTTCTTT; CDR3: CASSAYGTEAFF; size: .; D: .; J: TRBJ1-1; V: TRBV7-2
DNA: TGTGCCAGCAGTTATGCGTCCGGGACCCAGTACTTC; CDR3: CASSYASGTQYF; size: .; D: .; J: TRBJ2-5; V: TRBV27
DNA: TGTGCCAGTAGTAACCTCCGCGGGTCTGGGGCCAACGTCCTGACTTTC; CDR3: CASSNLRGSGANVLTF; size: .; D: .; J: TRBJ2-6; V: TRBV19
DNA: TGCGCCAGCAACTTCATTGGTGGAGAGCAGTACTTC; CDR3: CASNFIGGEQYF; size: .; D: .; J: TRBJ2-7; V: TRBV5-1
DNA: TGTGCCGCTGGCCGAGAGTGGGGCACAGATACGCAGTATTTT; CDR3: CAAGREWGTDTQYF; size: .; D: .; J: TRBJ2-3; V: TRBV6-5
DNA: TGTGCCAGCAGCTCCCGGGTGGGAGTCTTAAACACCGGGGAGCTGTTTTTT; CDR3: CASSSRVGVLNTGELFF; size: .; D: .; J: TRBJ2-2; V: TRBV7-2
DNA: TGCGCCAGCAGCCACCCCAAGGGACCCGGGGGCGAGCAGTACTTC; CDR3: CASSHPKGPGGEQYF; size: .; D: .; J: TRBJ2-7; V: TRBV10-2
DNA: TGTGCCAGCAGCCCATTCGGGGCAACCCCCTACGAGCAGTACTTC; CDR3: CASSPFGATPYEQYF; size: once; D: .; J: TRBJ2-7; V: TRBV9
DNA: TGTGCCAGCAGCTTGGAGGGACCGAAGACTAAACTGTTTTTT; CDR3: CASSLEGPKTKLFF; size: .; D: .; J: TRBJ1-4; V: TRBV5-4
DNA: TGTGCCAATAGCGGGGGGGCCAACAATGAGCAGTTCTTC; CDR3: CANSGGANNEQFF; size: .; D: TRBD2; J: TRBJ2-1; V: TRBV10-3
DNA: TGTGCCAGCAGCCAGGACCTCTCCTACAATGAGCAGTTCTTC; CDR3: CASSQDLSYNEQFF; size: once; D: .; J: TRBJ2-1; V: TRBV4-2
DNA: TGTGCCAGCAGCTTAAAAGGGCCGGGACACACCGAAGAGACCCAGTACTTC; CDR3: CASSLKGPGHTEETQYF; size: .; D: .; J: TRBJ2-5; V: TRBV13
DNA: TGCAGCGTTGTCTGGGGATTCCGACCGTACGAGCAGTACTTC; CDR3: CSVVWGFRPYEQYF; size: few; D: .; J: TRBJ2-7; V: TRBV29-1
DNA: TGTGCCAGCAGCCAAGATTGGGACAACGAGCGTGAGCAGTTCTTC; CDR3: CASSQDWDNEREQFF; size: once; D: .; J: TRBJ2-1; V: TRBV4-2
DNA: TGTGCCAGCCGGACTAGCGGGGTTTCTTACCAGTACTTC; CDR3: CASRTSGVSYQYF; size: .; D: TRBD2; J: TRBJ2-5; V: TRBV27
DNA: TGTGCCAGCAGTGAATCTGGGGGAGCAAAAGATACGCAGTATTTT; CDR3: CASSESGGAKDTQYF; size: .; D: .; J: TRBJ2-3; V: TRBV6-1
DNA: TGTGCCAGCAGCCAATCGGGACGGACTGAAGCTTTCTTT; CDR3: CASSQSGRTEAFF; size: .; D: .; J: TRBJ1-1; V: TRBV14